These 8 T cell receptor beta chains came from one sample sequenced in a study of shared clonotypes between healthy human individuals. Sequencing was performed with immunoSEQ multiplex PCR; in TCRdb, only in-frame clones are kept and a portion is missing. The repertoire holds some 2.1 million clones, with 85% to 95% as singletons. The specimen was naive CD4+ T cells sorted from blood. The subset was: CD45RA+ positively selected. Receptors originate from a man aged 18 to 29 in good health.

Concerning this clone: The sample contains more than one DNA sequence encoding this CDR3. The chain combines TRBV6-5 with TRBJ2-1, with no clear D. V shed 4 bases and J shed 8 bases, with 6 bases lying between them. The V gene's germline CDR1 is MNHEY and CDR2 SVGAGI. The CDR3 spans 11 residues. CDR3 loop: CASSSVDEQFF. Here the CDR3 DNA reads TGTGCCAGCAGTTCCGTCGATGAGCAGTTCTTC.

The chain joins TRBV7-2 to TRBJ2-4; D not resolved. The CDR3 runs to 13 residues. V gave up 3 bases and J gave up 6 bases, with 9 bases separating them. Germline V lookup: CDR1 SGHTA, CDR2 FQGNSA. Written as DNA, the CDR3 is TGTGCCAGCAGCTTCGGGCACCCAAACATTCAGTACTTC. Translated: CASSFGHPNIQYF.

As regards this clone: The same CDR3 arises from other DNA sequences in this sample as well. The chain is built from TRBV2 and TRBJ2-3; D gene unclear. The V gene lost 7 bases and the J gene lost 1 base, with 9 bases spanning the gap. The CDR3 is 13 amino acids. Per germline, CDR1 SNHLY and CDR2 FYNNEI. The CDR3 nucleotides read TGTGCCAGCAATGGCGGACGCACAGATACGCAGTATTTT. It translates to CASNGGRTDTQYF.

The chain joins TRBV4-3 to TRBJ2-6; TRBD2 matches 7 bases. There are 16 residues in the CDR3. V shed 0 bases and J 4 bases; nucleotides not matched to a gene: 3. Germline CDR1 is LGHNA and CDR2 is YSLEER. The CDR3: CASSQDLAAGANVLTF. The CDR3 coding sequence is TGCGCCAGCAGCCAAGATCTAGCGGCCGGGGCCAACGTCCTGACTTTC.

The chain employs TRBV30 and TRBJ1-5; D uncertain. The V gene lost 0 bases and the J gene lost 1 base, with 16 bases spanning the gap. CDR3 length: 17 residues. Germline CDR1 reads GTSNPN; CDR2 reads SVGIG (reference sequence). This CDR3 is CAWSVRAKGRSNQPQHF. CDR3 DNA sequence: TGTGCCTGGAGTGTACGGGCAAAGGGTCGGAGCAATCAGCCCCAGCATTTT.

This chain connects TRBV10-3 to TRBJ2-3, with TRBD1 matching over 9 bases. This CDR3 contains 16 residues. CDR1 is ENHRY and CDR2 is SYGVKD in the germline V gene. With 6 bases clipped from V and 2 bases from J, the junction kept 9 bases outside the gene matches. In nucleotides, the CDR3 is TGTGCCATCAGCAGTGTTGGACAGGGGTTCACAGATACGCAGTATTTT. As protein: CAISSVGQGFTDTQYF.

This clone has only one observation. V and J are TRBV18 and TRBJ1-2, with no clear D. The ends were cut back, 3 bases at V and 2 bases at J, with 16 bases in the middle. Germline CDR1 is KGHSH and CDR2 is LQKENI. The CDR3 is made up of 16 amino acids. The CDR3 spells CASSPLQDLGNYGYTF. The CDR3 DNA sequence: TGTGCCAGCTCACCCCTCCAAGACCTGGGGAACTATGGCTACACCTTC.

As to this clone: The sample carries other DNA sequences with the same CDR3. This chain links TRBV11-2 with TRBJ1-1, with D possibly matching TRBD1 (5 bases). The V and J ends lost 1 base and 5 bases respectively, with 8 bases between them. This CDR3 has 13 amino acids. The germline V gene encodes CDR1 SGHAT and CDR2 FQNNGV. CDR3 amino acids: CASSLVGGTEAFF. The CDR3 DNA sequence: TGTGCCAGCAGCTTAGTGGGGGGAACTGAAGCTTTCTTT.